The text below deals with one T cell receptor (beta chain). With 4 bases clipped from V and 3 bases from J, the junction kept 6 bases outside the gene matches. Germline loops: CDR1 SGHRS, CDR2 YFSETQ. The CDR3 is 15 residues long. Using unique molecular identifiers, the investigators prepared the TCRbeta library. TCRdb re-called the PCR reads with MiXCR, one entry per CDR3 protein. The data show about 200,000 distinct CDR3 sequences, roughly 15% seen once. The sample belongs to a study of T-cell reconstitution after alpha-beta-depleted transplantation in children. The sequencing here drew on PBMCs from the stem cell graft donor, taken from the stem cell graft. The V call is TRBV5-1, the J call TRBJ2-3; 9 bases line up with TRBD2. The receptor's source is a human donor who donated a stem cell graft to a child with acute lymphoblastic leukemia. Here the CDR3 reads CASSVSTSGTDTQYF. As DNA, the CDR3 is TGCGCCAGCAGCGTTTCGACTAGCGGTACAGATACGCAGTATTTT.